The 9 T cell receptor beta chains reported below all come from one sample, sequenced in a study of blood T cell repertoires in COVID-19. Method: immunoSEQ multiplex PCR; TCRdb's copy keeps in-frame clones and lacks some. The table shows fewer than 350,000 clones, with approximately 90% occurring only once. Sequenced material: peripheral blood. These receptors originate from a man aged 35 to 55 with acute or convalescent COVID-19.

The CDR3 sequence: CASSSTGDTEAFF. CDR3 nucleotides: TGCGCCAGCAGCTCGACAGGGGACACTGAAGCTTTCTTT. The chain links TRBV5-1 to TRBJ1-1; 8 bases fit TRBD1. This CDR3 has 13 amino acids. V lost 3 bases, J lost 3 bases, and 1 base stayed unmatched. Germline CDR1 SGHRS, CDR2 YFSETQ.

The chain employs TRBV10-2 and TRBJ1-6; D possibly corresponds to TRBD1 (5 bases). Germline CDR1 is WSHSY and CDR2 is SAAADI. CDR3 size: 14 residues. V was shortened by 7 bases and J by 2 bases, with 9 bases between the two germline ends. The CDR3 loop reads CASMATAYNSPLHF. CDR3 coding DNA: TGCGCCAGCATGGCGACAGCCTATAATTCACCCCTCCACTTT.

This chain uses TRBV30 with TRBJ2-3, with 8 bases identical to TRBD2. Germline V gives CDR1 GTSNPN, CDR2 SVGIG (reference sequence). The CDR3 contains 15 residues. J gave up 2 bases and V 2 bases, and 6 bases lay outside the gene matches. CDR3 sequence (DNA): TGTGCCTGGAGTAAGGCAGCGGGGGTCACAGATACGCAGTATTTT. Encoded protein: CAWSKAAGVTDTQYF.

The table lists this clone with a few counts. V and J are TRBV2 and TRBJ1-3; D unclear. V lost 5 bases to trimming and J lost 7 bases, with 6 bases between them. Germline lookup yields CDR1 SNHLY and CDR2 FYNNEI. There are 11 residues in the CDR3. CDR3 protein: CASSLRNTIYF. The CDR3 DNA follows: TGTGCCAGCAGTCTGCGGAACACCATATATTTT.

CDR3 nucleotides: TGTGCCAGCAGTGAAGAGAGGCACAATTACAATGAGCAGTTCTTC. Translation: CASSEERHNYNEQFF. V gene TRBV6-1 combines with J gene TRBJ2-1; D remains unclear. The V end lost 1 base, the J end lost 4 bases, and 11 bases lay between the germline ends. The V gene's germline CDR1 is MNHNS and CDR2 SASEGT. The CDR3 length is 15 residues.

The V gene is TRBV5-5, the J gene TRBJ2-7, with D perhaps matching TRBD2 (6 bases). CDR1 and CDR2 (germline): SGHKS, YYEKEE (reference sequence). The CDR3 has 14 residues. V was pared by 0 bases and J by 2 bases, with 9 bases between. CDR3 nucleotides: TGTGCCAGCAGCTTGGCCGGGGGACCCTACGAGCAGTACTTC. It specifies CASSLAGGPYEQYF.

The chain has TRBV5-4 and TRBJ1-6; a possible D gene is TRBD1 (6 bases). Germline CDR1 reads SGHNT; CDR2 reads YYREEE (reference sequence). The CDR3 runs 14 residues. Trimming took 0 bases from V and 8 from J, leaving 9 bases between them. The CDR3 nucleotides are TGTGCCAGCAGCTTGGAGGCAGGGGATTCACCCCTCCACTTT. This gives the protein CASSLEAGDSPLHF.

The V and J genes are TRBV3-1 (or the pseudogene TRBV3-2) and TRBJ1-6, with no clear D. Germline assignment: CDR1 LGHDT and CDR2 YNNKEL (reference sequence). This CDR3 is 13 amino acids long. Trimming removed 3 bases at V and 10 bases at J, with 10 bases between. CDR3 loop: CASSQGEVSPLHF. CDR3 DNA: TGTGCCAGCAGCCAGGGAGAAGTCTCACCCCTCCACTTT.

The chain links TRBV6-5 to TRBJ2-2; the D is unclear. Germline assignment: CDR1 MNHEY and CDR2 SVGAGI. Trimming pared 5 bases from V and 6 bases from J, leaving 10 bases between. The CDR3 has 13 amino acids. The CDR3 is CASSHLQAGELFF. Written as DNA, the CDR3 is TGTGCCAGCAGTCACCTTCAGGCCGGGGAGCTGTTTTTT.